Below, 18 T cell receptor beta chains from the same sample are listed, as sequenced in a study of T cells expressing NK-cell markers. Reprocessing the 5' RACE reads, TCRdb reports a single entry for every CDR3 protein and omits DNA. With some 110,000 distinct CDR3 sequences in the sample, the ten largest clones hold 18%. Sequencing was done on a sample of blood T cells: a sorted CD56 or NKG2C T cell subset, CD4+ or CD8+ T cells, or bulk PBMC T cells (not recorded which). The receptors shown here come from a woman between 18 and 69 years old in good health.

This chain joins TRBV9 and TRBJ2-3; TCRdb indicates TRBD1, and absent DNA this call remains unverified. The germline gives CDR1 SGDLS, CDR2 YYNGEE. The CDR3 has 16 amino acids. Here the CDR3 reads CASSDRDTPTADTQYF.

The chain recombines TRBV21-1 with TRBJ1-3; the TRBD1 assignment by TCRdb is unverifiable without DNA. TRBV21-1 is marked as a pseudogene. CDR3 length: 20 residues. This CDR3 reads CANPRTGGAKRETAGNTIYF.

The chain joins TRBV11-1 to TRBJ2-1; TCRdb designates TRBD2, a call that cannot be tested without DNA. CDR1 is SGHAT and CDR2 is FQDESV in the germline V gene (reference sequence). CDR3 length: 19 amino acids. The chain's CDR3 is CASSSTELTSGSLYNEQFF.

The chain combines TRBV11-1 with TRBJ2-7; TCRdb names TRBD1, which stays unverified in the absence of DNA. The CDR3 is made up of 14 amino acids. The germline CDR1 and CDR2 sequences are SGHAT and FQDESV (reference sequence). The CDR3 sequence: CASSLRGNHYEQYF.

The genes are TRBV7-9 and TRBJ1-2. Germline-derived CDR1 and CDR2 are SEHNR and FQNEAQ (reference sequence). The CDR3 length is 16 residues. CDR3: CASSLGPAGHSYGYTF.

This chain uses TRBV14 with TRBJ2-1; TCRdb gives TRBD1 as the D gene, but with no DNA this cannot be confirmed. The CDR3 spans 17 residues. CDR1 SGHDN and CDR2 FVKESK come from the germline V gene. CDR3 residues: CASSQDFGGRTYNEQFF. Looking up the rest from reference TRBV14 and TRBJ2-1 gives the full variable domain: EAGVTQFPSHSVIEKGQTVTLRCDPISGHDNLYWYRRVMGKEIKFLLHFVKESKQDESGMPNNRFLAERTGGTYSTLKVQPAELEDSGVYFCASSQDFGGRTYNEQFFGPGTRLTVL.

The chain couples TRBV9 to TRBJ2-1. This CDR3 is built from 13 residues. Looked up from germline, CDR1 is SGDLS and CDR2 is YYNGEE. The CDR3 here is CASSVPDYNEQFF. Together with reference TRBV9 and TRBJ2-1, the CDR3 gives the full variable domain: DSGVTQTPKHLITATGQRVTLRCSPRSGDLSVYWYQQSLDQGLQFLIQYYNGEERAKGNILERFSAQQFPDLHSELNLSSLELGDSALYFCASSVPDYNEQFFGPGTRLTVL.

This chain links TRBV7-9 with TRBJ2-1; lacking DNA, the TRBD2 call made by TCRdb goes unchecked. CDR1 SEHNR and CDR2 FQNEAQ come from the germline V gene (reference sequence). The CDR3 sequence is 17 residues long. The CDR3: CASSDTSGRASYNEQFF.

The chain employs TRBV25-1 and TRBJ1-1; TCRdb returns TRBD1, unconfirmable since there is no DNA. In germline, CDR1 is MGHDK, CDR2 SYGVNS. CDR3 length: 15 amino acids. CDR3 region: CASSEWGQGGTEAFF.

The CDR3 loop reads CASSSGQVLYEQYF. The chain is built from TRBV7-2 and TRBJ2-7; TCRdb's D call of TRBD1 is untestable without DNA. Germline V CDR1 and CDR2: SGHTA, FQGNSA. The CDR3 length is 14 residues.

The rearrangement joins TRBV2 to TRBJ2-7; as DNA is missing, the TRBD1 call by TCRdb cannot be tested. This CDR3 contains 16 residues. Germline CDR1 and CDR2: SNHLY and FYNNEI. This chain's CDR3 is CASSPQGAGVSYEQYF.

This chain links TRBV20-1 with TRBJ2-5; TCRdb's D call of TRBD2 is untestable without DNA. The germline CDR1 and CDR2 sequences are DFQATT and SNEGSKA (reference sequence). The CDR3 covers 14 residues. The CDR3 protein is CSATASGYQETQYF.

V usage is TRBV29-1 and J usage is TRBJ2-1; TCRdb's D call of TRBD1 is untestable without DNA. The germline gives CDR1 SQVTM, CDR2 ANQGSEA. The CDR3 consists of 14 residues. The CDR3 reads CSVVGTLSYNEQFF.

The chain has TRBV2 and TRBJ1-1; TCRdb's assignment of TRBD1 cannot be checked, as there is no DNA. CDR1 is SNHLY, CDR2 FYNNEI, per germline. CDR3 size: 12 residues. The chain's CDR3 is CAGQGRNTEAFF.

This sequence joins TRBV7-9 and TRBJ2-3; checking the TCRdb D call of TRBD1 is not possible without DNA. CDR1 and CDR2 from the germline V gene are SEHNR and FQNEAQ (reference sequence). This CDR3 region has 16 residues. This CDR3 is CASSDSRGRLPDTQYF. Looking up the rest from reference TRBV7-9 and TRBJ2-3 gives the full variable domain: DTGVSQNPRHKITKRGQNVTFRCDPISEHNRLYWYRQTLGQGPEFLTYFQNEAQLEKSRLLSDRFSAERPKGSFSTLEIQRTEQGDSAMYLCASSDSRGRLPDTQYFGPGTRLTVL.

This sequence joins TRBV14 and TRBJ2-3; the TCRdb call, TRBD1, lacks DNA for checking. This CDR3 is 15 amino acids long. From germline, CDR1 is SGHDN and CDR2 FVKESK. CDR3 amino acids: CASSQTGGWTDTQYF.

CDR3 sequence: CSARDKAGGASEQFF. J is TRBJ2-1 and V is TRBV20-1; absent DNA, TCRdb's TRBD2 call cannot be checked. The CDR3 runs 15 residues. Germline V gene lookup returns CDR1 DFQATT and CDR2 SNEGSKA (reference sequence).

The chain has TRBV20-1 and TRBJ2-3. From germline, CDR1 is DFQATT and CDR2 SNEGSKA (reference sequence). The CDR3 spans 13 residues. CDR3 amino acids: CSANANTADTQYF.